This T cell receptor (beta chain) was recovered during a study of T cell repertoires in cytomegalovirus infection. TCRdb re-analysed the reads in MiXCR, keeping a single row per CDR3 protein. The sample includes roughly 720,000 distinct CDR3 sequences, less than 40% seen only once; the top ten take 2.8%. Concerning this clonotype: One end of the junction varies from germline; a read error may be responsible.

The length of the CDR3 is 14 residues. CDR1 and CDR2 from the germline V gene are SSHAT and FNYEAQ (reference sequence). The origin of this receptor is a human donor in good health (CMV status not recorded). Some clones in this sample may be carry-over from other donors' samples. This chain joins TRBV7-7 and TRBJ2-5; TRBD1 might be the D (5 bases). The sequencing input was PBMCs. The CDR3 region is CARSPTPFRDTKCF. DNA for the CDR3: TGTGCTAGAAGCCCTACGCCCTTCAGGGATACCAAGTGCTTC.